The rows below give T cell receptor beta chains drawn from one sample of a study of shared clonotypes between healthy human individuals. Libraries were prepared by immunoSEQ multiplex PCR; TCRdb keeps only in-frame clonotypes and omits some of them. The table has some 1.5 million clones, more than 95% seen once. Sequencing was performed on naive CD4+ T cells sorted from blood. The receptors come from a man aged 30 to 45 in good health. Each CDR3 is given with its conserved first and last residue. Each record gives: clone size, V gene, D gene, J gene, CDR3 DNA, CDR3 protein. D genes are given only for firm matches. Size is omitted from some rows. Given values are once, few, many or a class for expanded clones.

NA	TRBV6-1	NA	TRBJ2-1	TGTGCCAGCAGTGACGAGATTTCAGAGCAGTTCTTC	CASSDEISEQFF
NA	TRBV5-1	NA	TRBJ2-7	TGCGCCAGCAGCTTGGTCGGGGTCGGCTACGAGCAGTACTTC	CASSLVGVGYEQYF
NA	TRBV16	NA	TRBJ1-2	TGTGCCAGCAGCTTCACATACGCCACTAACTATGGCTACACCTTC	CASSFTYATNYGYTF
NA	TRBV9	TRBD2	TRBJ2-7	TGTGCCAGCAGCGCGGGACTAGCTGGATACGAGCAGTACTTC	CASSAGLAGYEQYF
NA	TRBV30	TRBD2	TRBJ2-3	TGTGCCTGGAGCCGGGGAGCGGGAGGGCAGGTAGATACGCAGTATTTT	CAWSRGAGGQVDTQYF
NA	TRBV9	TRBD1	TRBJ1-4	TGTGCCAGCAGCGTATGGGGCCGGGGACAGGCTGGTGAAAAACTGTTTTTT	CASSVWGRGQAGEKLFF
NA	TRBV10-3	NA	TRBJ2-3	TGTGCCATCAGAGCGGGTAGCACAGATACGCAGTATTTT	CAIRAGSTDTQYF
NA	TRBV11-2	NA	TRBJ2-7	TGTGCCAGCAGCTTAGCGCGGCATCCCATCTACGAGCAGTACTTC	CASSLARHPIYEQYF
NA	TRBV5-1	NA	TRBJ2-7	TGCGCCAGCAGCGCTACAGCGGGTGACTACGAGCAGTACTTC	CASSATAGDYEQYF
NA	TRBV6-1	NA	TRBJ2-1	TGTGCCAGCAGCCAGTCGAGGTCCTACAATGAGCAGTTCTTC	CASSQSRSYNEQFF
few	TRBV7-9	TRBD2	TRBJ2-1	TGTGCCAGCAGCTTAGTAGCGGGAGGGTACAATGAGCAGTTCTTC	CASSLVAGGYNEQFF
NA	TRBV7-9	NA	TRBJ2-5	TGTGCCAGCAGCTTGGGGGAGGAGATAAGGGGAGAGACCCAGTACTTC	CASSLGEEIRGETQYF
NA	TRBV6-1	NA	TRBJ1-5	TGTGCCAGCAGTGAAGCGCTGGTCGGGGGCAATCAGCCCCAGCATTTT	CASSEALVGGNQPQHF
NA	TRBV5-1	TRBD1	TRBJ2-1	TGCGCCAGCAGCTTGTTTAAGAGGGGGCTTGAGAATGAGCAGTTCTTC	CASSLFKRGLENEQFF
NA	TRBV5-1	TRBD1	TRBJ1-5	TGCGCCAGCAGCCAAGGGACAGGTAATCAGCCCCAGCATTTT	CASSQGTGNQPQHF
once	TRBV28	TRBD1	TRBJ2-7	TGTGCCAGCACCGAATCGGGACAGAACTACGAGCAGTACTTC	CASTESGQNYEQYF
NA	TRBV5-1	TRBD2	TRBJ2-3	TGCGCCAGCAGCTTACTAGCGGGAGGGCTCCCGAGCACAGATACGCAGTATTTT	CASSLLAGGLPSTDTQYF
NA	TRBV7-2	TRBD2	TRBJ2-1	TGTGCCAGCAGCTTAAGGGATTCGGCGGGAGTTTTCAATGAGCAGTTCTTC	CASSLRDSAGVFNEQFF
once	TRBV28	TRBD2	TRBJ2-3	TGTGCCAGCAGGCCCGTGACTAGCGGGAAAAGCACAGATACGCAGTATTTT	CASRPVTSGKSTDTQYF
NA	TRBV27	TRBD1	TRBJ1-5	TGTGCCAGCCGAGGACAGGGCGGTCAGCCCCAGCATTTT	CASRGQGGQPQHF
NA	TRBV5-8	NA	TRBJ1-5	TGTGCCAGCAGCTTGTCTTGGGGTAGAGAGAATCAGCCCCAGCATTTT	CASSLSWGRENQPQHF
NA	TRBV27	TRBD1	TRBJ2-1	TGTGCCAGCTGCTCCCGAGGACAGGGAATTTACAATGAGCAGTTCTTC	CASCSRGQGIYNEQFF
NA	TRBV6-1	NA	TRBJ2-3	TGTGCCAGCATTCCCAGGGGCTTGCACACAGATACGCAGTATTTT	CASIPRGLHTDTQYF
NA	TRBV10-3	TRBD2	TRBJ2-7	TGTGCCATCAGCGGACTAGCCTTTCTCTACGAGCAGTACTTC	CAISGLAFLYEQYF
NA	TRBV14	TRBD2	TRBJ2-3	TGTGCCAGCAGCCAAGTGGCTAGCGGGAGAGATACGCAGTATTTT	CASSQVASGRDTQYF
NA	TRBV18	NA	TRBJ1-6	TGTGCCAGCTCACCAAAGCAGTATAATTCACCCCTCCACTTT	CASSPKQYNSPLHF